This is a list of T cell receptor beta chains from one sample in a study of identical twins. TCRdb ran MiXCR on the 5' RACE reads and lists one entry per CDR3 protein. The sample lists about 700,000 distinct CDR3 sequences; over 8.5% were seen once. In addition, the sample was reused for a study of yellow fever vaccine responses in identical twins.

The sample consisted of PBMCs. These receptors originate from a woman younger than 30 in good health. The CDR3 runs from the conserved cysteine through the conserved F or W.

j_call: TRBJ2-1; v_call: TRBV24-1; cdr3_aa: CATSDSFGGSTRTTYNEQFF
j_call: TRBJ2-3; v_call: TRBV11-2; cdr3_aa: CASSLPSGGIVPHTDTQYF
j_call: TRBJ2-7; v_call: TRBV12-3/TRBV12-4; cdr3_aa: CASSSLLAGPYEQYF
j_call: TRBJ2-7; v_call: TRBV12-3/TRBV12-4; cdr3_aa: CASSFPGGNNEQYF
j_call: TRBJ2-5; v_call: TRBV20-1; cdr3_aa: CSAFSPGKETQYF
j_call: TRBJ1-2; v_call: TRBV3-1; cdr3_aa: CASSPTRPAPPQPEYGYTF
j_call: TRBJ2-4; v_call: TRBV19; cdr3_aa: CATGMTLAKNIQYF
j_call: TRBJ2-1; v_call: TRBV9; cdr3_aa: CASSVSGTAYNEQFF
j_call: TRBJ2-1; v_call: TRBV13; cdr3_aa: CASSIGGLAGFYNEQFF
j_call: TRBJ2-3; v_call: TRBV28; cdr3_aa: CASRQLAGGYTDTQYF
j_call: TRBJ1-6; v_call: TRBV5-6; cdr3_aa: CASSLADRGYSPLHF
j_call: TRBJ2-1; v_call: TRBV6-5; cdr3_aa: CASSYSKIAGGPGYNEQFF
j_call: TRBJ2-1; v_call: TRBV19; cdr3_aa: CASSRPSNLFSSYNEQFF
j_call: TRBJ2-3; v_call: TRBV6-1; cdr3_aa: CASRRDSTDTQYF
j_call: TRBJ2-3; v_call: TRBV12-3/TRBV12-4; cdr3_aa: CASRRLTGGPDIITDTQYF
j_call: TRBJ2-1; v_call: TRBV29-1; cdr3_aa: CSARPSGSYNEQFF
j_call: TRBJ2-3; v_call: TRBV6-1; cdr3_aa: CASRDRDRNTDTQYF
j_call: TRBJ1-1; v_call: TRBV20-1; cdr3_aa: CSARDPQRGGTEAFF
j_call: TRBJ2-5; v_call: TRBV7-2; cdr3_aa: CASSRSGPQETQYF
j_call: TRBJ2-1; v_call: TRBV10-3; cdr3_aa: CAFSSPRWTSGSFYNEQFF
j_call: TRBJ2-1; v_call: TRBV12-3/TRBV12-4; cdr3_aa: CASSPPERAYNEQFF
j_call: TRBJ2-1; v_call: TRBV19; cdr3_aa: CASKVGPTYNEQFF
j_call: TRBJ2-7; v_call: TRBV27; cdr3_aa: CASSLMGTVYEQYF
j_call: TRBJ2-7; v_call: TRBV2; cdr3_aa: CASSDLMGRLEQYF
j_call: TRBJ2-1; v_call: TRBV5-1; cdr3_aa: CASSLAAEINEQFF
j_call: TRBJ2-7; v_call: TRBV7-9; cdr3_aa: CASNPPGGLAYEQYF
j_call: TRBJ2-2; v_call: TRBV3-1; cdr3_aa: CASSQVDRAAGELFF
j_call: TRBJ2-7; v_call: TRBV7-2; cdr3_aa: CASSSYRDRGTYEQYF
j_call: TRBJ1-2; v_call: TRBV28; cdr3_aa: CASSHGGYSNYGYTF
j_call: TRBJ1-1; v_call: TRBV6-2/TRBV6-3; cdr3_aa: CASRPDGQKPEAFF
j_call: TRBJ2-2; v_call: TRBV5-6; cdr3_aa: CASSLPYSNTGELFF
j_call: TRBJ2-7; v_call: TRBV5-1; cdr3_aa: CASSLAGNLLSYEQYF
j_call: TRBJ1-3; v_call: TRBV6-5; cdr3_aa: CASSYSWGAGNTIYF
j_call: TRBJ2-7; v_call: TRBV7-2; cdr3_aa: CASNNPGANRHEQYF
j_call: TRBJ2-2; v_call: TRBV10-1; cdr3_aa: CASSDLGLEMPQNTGELFF
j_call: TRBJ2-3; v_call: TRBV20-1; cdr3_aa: CSASGSRDRGTDTQYF
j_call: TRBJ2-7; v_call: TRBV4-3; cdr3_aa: CASSLHSTSYEQYF
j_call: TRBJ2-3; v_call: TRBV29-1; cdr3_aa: CSRNGGGGPSTDTQYF
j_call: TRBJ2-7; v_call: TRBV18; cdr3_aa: CASSPRQGLDHEQYF
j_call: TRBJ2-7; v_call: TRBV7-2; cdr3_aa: CASSLGWDRTLPEQYF
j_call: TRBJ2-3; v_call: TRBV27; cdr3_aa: CASSLDAGLALHTQYF
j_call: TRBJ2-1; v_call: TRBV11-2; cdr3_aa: CASSSSGTGDNEQFF
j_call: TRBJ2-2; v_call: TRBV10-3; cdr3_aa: CAITDTENTGELFF
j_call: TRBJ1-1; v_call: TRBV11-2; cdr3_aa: CASSLGRGNTEAFF
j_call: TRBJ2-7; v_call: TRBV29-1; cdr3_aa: CSVEGFEGTGTYEQYF
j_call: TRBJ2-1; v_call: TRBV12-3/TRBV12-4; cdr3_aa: CASTALRLAVNEQFF
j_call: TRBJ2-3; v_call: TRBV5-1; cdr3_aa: CASTTSGVGGDTQYF
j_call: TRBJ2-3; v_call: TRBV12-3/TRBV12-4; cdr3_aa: CASSLGGTRTQYF
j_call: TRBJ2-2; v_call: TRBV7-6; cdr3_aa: CASSLFSQKGAGELFF
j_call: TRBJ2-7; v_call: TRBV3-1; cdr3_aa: CASSQTWPGSYEQYF
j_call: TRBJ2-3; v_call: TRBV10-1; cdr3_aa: CATSTRLAESTDTQYF
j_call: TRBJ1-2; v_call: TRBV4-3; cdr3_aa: CASSQDSGTAYGYTF
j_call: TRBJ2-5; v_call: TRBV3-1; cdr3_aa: CASSATRQGPETQYF